This record covers a single T cell receptor (beta chain). These data originate in a study of control samples from healthy donors and cancer patients. Produced via immunoSEQ multiplex PCR; TCRdb's table is partial and in-frame only. This sample has 110,000 to 150,000 clones, with about 90% found just once. The CDR3 extends over 16 amino acids. Germline CDR1 reads SGHNT; CDR2 reads YYREEE (reference sequence). Trimming stripped 2 bases from V and 0 bases from J, with 11 bases between. Sample: blood. The clonotype was recovered from a man younger than 30 in good health. The chain employs TRBV5-4 and TRBJ1-4; D is unclear. CDR3 protein: CASSFGPWATNEKLFF. The CDR3 nucleotides are TGTGCCAGCAGCTTCGGTCCCTGGGCAACTAATGAAAAACTGTTTTTT.